The rows below give T cell receptor beta chains drawn from one sample of a study of blood T cell repertoires in COVID-19. Sequencing used immunoSEQ multiplex PCR; TCRdb keeps in-frame clones, though not all of them. Of 280,000 or so clones in the sample, around 91% were seen once. Sequencing was carried out using peripheral blood. These TCRs come from a woman aged 55-70 years with acute or convalescent COVID-19. CDR3s include the opening cysteine and the closing phenylalanine or tryptophan. A D gene is named only where the DNA matches it firmly. The size field is filled for only some rows; it gives once, few, many or a size class.

v_gene	abundance	d_gene	j_gene	CDR3aa	CDR3nt
TRBV5-5	-	TRBD2	TRBJ2-1	CASSLGSGAYNEQFF	TGTGCCAGCAGCTTGGGTAGCGGGGCTTACAATGAGCAGTTCTTC
TRBV3-1/TRBV3-2	-	-	TRBJ2-2	CASSPPGQLMNTGELFF	TGTGCCAGCAGCCCACCGGGACAACTAATGAACACCGGGGAGCTGTTTTTT
TRBV2	-	TRBD2	TRBJ2-5	CASQGLAGGLGETQYF	TGTGCCTCCCAGGGACTAGCGGGGGGGCTTGGGGAGACCCAGTACTTC
TRBV10-3	-	TRBD1	TRBJ2-2	CAISAGTGSTGELFF	TGTGCCATCAGTGCCGGGACAGGGAGCACCGGGGAGCTGTTTTTT
TRBV6-2/TRBV6-3	-	-	TRBJ1-1	CASSYGGVNTEAFF	TGTGCCAGCAGTTACGGGGGGGTTAACACTGAAGCTTTCTTT
TRBV2	-	-	TRBJ1-5	CASSGIRGERSQHF	TGTGCCAGCAGTGGAATACGGGGGGAAAGGTCCCAGCATTTT
TRBV7-2	-	TRBD1	TRBJ1-4	CASSLPRQGNEKLFF	TGTGCCAGCAGCTTACCTAGACAGGGTAATGAAAAACTGTTTTTT
TRBV3-1/TRBV3-2	-	-	TRBJ2-7	CASSQEGRNEQYF	TGTGCCAGCAGCCAAGAAGGGAGGAACGAGCAGTACTTC
TRBV9	-	-	TRBJ2-2	CASSAPGAGELFF	TGTGCCAGCAGCGCCCCGGGGGCCGGGGAGCTGTTTTTT
TRBV7-3	-	-	TRBJ2-3	CASSLGSSAGRDTQYF	TGTGCCAGCAGCTTAGGTTCTAGCGCTGGGCGAGATACGCAGTATTTT
TRBV6-5	once	-	TRBJ1-5	CASRNSQGGGLPQHF	TGTGCCAGCCGCAACTCACAGGGAGGGGGTCTGCCCCAGCATTTT
TRBV5-4	-	-	TRBJ1-4	CASSLDTNYEKLFF	TGTGCCAGCAGCTTGGACACGAATTATGAAAAACTGTTTTTT
TRBV28	-	-	TRBJ1-5	CASRPTGLGNQPQHF	TGTGCCAGCAGACCAACAGGGCTGGGCAATCAGCCCCAGCATTTT
TRBV4-3	-	TRBD1	TRBJ1-1	CASSRLTGVATEAFF	TGCGCCAGCAGCCGTCTCACAGGGGTGGCCACTGAAGCTTTCTTT
TRBV28	once	TRBD1	TRBJ1-1	CASSLDRMNTEAFF	TGTGCCAGCAGTCTGGACAGGATGAACACTGAAGCTTTCTTT
TRBV7-3	-	TRBD2	TRBJ2-1	CASSLVGGMDEQFF	TGTGCCAGCAGCTTAGTCGGGGGGATGGATGAGCAGTTCTTC
TRBV19	-	-	TRBJ2-7	CASSINRQTYEQYF	TGTGCCAGTAGTATAAACAGGCAGACCTACGAGCAGTACTTC
TRBV5-1	-	TRBD1	TRBJ1-2	CASSLRQGGIDGYTF	TGCGCCAGCAGCCTACGACAGGGGGGTATTGATGGCTACACCTTC
TRBV7-2	-	TRBD1	TRBJ2-1	CASNIGTGDNEQFF	TGTGCCAGTAACATAGGGACAGGGGACAATGAGCAGTTCTTC
TRBV11-2	-	-	TRBJ1-1	CASSPGQEAFF	TGTGCCAGCAGCCCGGGACAAGAAGCTTTCTTT
TRBV30	-	-	TRBJ1-1	CAWSPGSAEAFF	TGTGCCTGGTCTCCGGGTAGCGCTGAAGCTTTCTTT
TRBV6-5	-	TRBD1	TRBJ2-3	CASGTTGGSTDTQYF	TGTGCCAGCGGGACGACAGGGGGTAGCACAGATACGCAGTATTTT
TRBV7-2	few	TRBD2	TRBJ2-5	CASSPGLAGGRETQYF	TGTGCCAGCAGCCCGGGACTAGCGGGGGGGCGAGAGACCCAGTACTTC
TRBV5-5	few	-	TRBJ2-7	CASSPARDTGREQYF	TGTGCCAGCAGCCCCGCACGCGACACCGGCCGTGAGCAGTACTTC
TRBV24-1	-	-	TRBJ2-1	CATSDPTSNEQFF	TGTGCCACCAGTGACCCGACTAGCAATGAGCAGTTCTTC
TRBV28	-	TRBD2	TRBJ2-3	CASSLRFLVAGADTQYF	TGTGCCAGCAGTTTACGCTTTCTCGTGGCGGGAGCAGATACGCAGTATTTT
TRBV5-5	-	TRBD2	TRBJ2-5	CASSLGPDSGGWTQYF	TGTGCCAGCAGCTTAGGGCCAGACTCGGGAGGATGGACCCAGTACTTC
TRBV5-7	few	TRBD1	TRBJ2-7	CASSWKPGQSYEQYF	TGTGCCAGCAGCTGGAAGCCGGGACAGAGTTACGAGCAGTACTTC
TRBV11-2	-	-	TRBJ1-2	CASSLQRGYYGYTF	TGTGCCAGCAGCTTACAGCGGGGCTACTATGGCTACACCTTC
TRBV6-2/TRBV6-3	-	TRBD2	TRBJ2-7	CASSYRGGYEQYF	TGTGCCAGCAGTTACCGGGGGGGCTACGAGCAGTACTTC
TRBV27	-	TRBD2	TRBJ2-1	CASSDGGSYNEQFF	TGTGCCAGCAGTGACGGGGGGTCCTACAATGAGCAGTTCTTC
TRBV13	-	-	TRBJ2-3	CASSRSSAYTDTQYF	TGTGCCAGCAGCAGATCTAGCGCCTACACAGATACGCAGTATTTT
TRBV25-1	-	-	TRBJ1-5	CASSEGQAQHF	TGTGCCAGCAGTGAGGGGCAGGCCCAGCATTTT
TRBV27	-	-	TRBJ2-7	CASATARGLDEQYF	TGTGCCAGCGCGACGGCCCGGGGTCTTGACGAGCAGTACTTC
TRBV11-2	-	TRBD1	TRBJ2-7	CASSLAGQGAYEQYF	TGTGCCAGCAGCTTAGCTGGACAGGGGGCCTACGAGCAGTACTTC
TRBV4-2	-	TRBD2	TRBJ2-3	CASSQVTSGGDTQYF	TGTGCCAGCAGCCAAGTAACTAGCGGGGGAGATACGCAGTATTTT
TRBV3-1/TRBV3-2	-	-	TRBJ1-1	CASSQGANTEAFF	TGTGCCAGCAGCCAGGGGGCAAACACTGAAGCTTTCTTT
TRBV7-2	-	TRBD1	TRBJ1-2	CASSGQGTANYGYTF	TGTGCCAGCAGCGGACAGGGGACAGCTAACTATGGCTACACCTTC
TRBV15	-	TRBD1	TRBJ1-1	CATSVRTGANTEAFF	TGTGCCACCAGCGTTCGGACAGGGGCGAACACTGAAGCTTTCTTT
TRBV9	-	-	TRBJ2-2	CASSVDPRVSSTTGELFF	TGTGCCAGCAGCGTAGATCCTCGGGTATCCAGTACCACCGGGGAGCTGTTTTTT
TRBV18	-	-	TRBJ2-1	CASSPPLTNNEQFF	TGTGCCAGCTCACCACCGCTGACTAACAATGAGCAGTTCTTC
TRBV7-2	-	TRBD1	TRBJ2-4	CASSLIQGALAKNIQYF	TGTGCCAGCAGCTTAATACAGGGGGCCCTAGCCAAAAACATTCAGTACTTC
TRBV7-9	-	-	TRBJ1-5	CASSLGSGDEGQPQHF	TGTGCCAGCAGCTTAGGCAGCGGGGATGAGGGTCAGCCCCAGCATTTT
TRBV19	-	-	TRBJ1-6	CASSIQFDNSPLHF	TGTGCCAGTAGTATCCAGTTTGATAATTCACCCCTCCACTTT
TRBV7-9	once	-	TRBJ1-2	CASSLLPEETGSSF	TGTGCCAGCAGCTTATTACCTGAAGAAACAGGGTCATCCTTC
TRBV4-2	-	TRBD2	TRBJ2-1	CASSQDSSGRANEQFF	TGTGCCAGCAGCCAAGATTCTAGCGGGAGGGCCAATGAGCAGTTCTTC